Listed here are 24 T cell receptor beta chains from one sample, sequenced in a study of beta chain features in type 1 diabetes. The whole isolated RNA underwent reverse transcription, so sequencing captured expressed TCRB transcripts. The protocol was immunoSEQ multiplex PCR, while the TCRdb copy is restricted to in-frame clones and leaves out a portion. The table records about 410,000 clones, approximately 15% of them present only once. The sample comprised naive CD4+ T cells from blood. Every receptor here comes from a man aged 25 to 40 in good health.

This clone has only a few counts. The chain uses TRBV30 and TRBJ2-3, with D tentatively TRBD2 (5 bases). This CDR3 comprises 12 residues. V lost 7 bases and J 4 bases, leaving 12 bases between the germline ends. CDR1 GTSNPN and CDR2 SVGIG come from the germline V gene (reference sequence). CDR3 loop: CASGSISDTQYF. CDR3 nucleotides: TGTGCCTCGGGGAGTATCTCAGATACGCAGTATTTT.

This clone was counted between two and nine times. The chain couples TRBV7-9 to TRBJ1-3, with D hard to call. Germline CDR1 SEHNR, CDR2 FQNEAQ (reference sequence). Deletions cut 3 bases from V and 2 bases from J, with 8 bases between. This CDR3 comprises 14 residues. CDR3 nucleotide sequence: TGTGCCAGCAGCTTCGGTGGGACTGGAAACACCATATATTTT. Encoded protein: CASSFGGTGNTIYF.

The CDR3 nucleotides read TGTGCCAGCAGCCGCCCGGGACTAGCTCTCTACAATGAGCAGTTCTTC. It specifies CASSRPGLALYNEQFF. The chain joins TRBV7-9 to TRBJ2-1, with 9 bases matching TRBD2. The junction had 8 bases not matched to a gene; V was cut back by 5 bases and J by 3 bases. This CDR3 region has 16 residues. The germline V gene encodes CDR1 SEHNR and CDR2 FQNEAQ (reference sequence).

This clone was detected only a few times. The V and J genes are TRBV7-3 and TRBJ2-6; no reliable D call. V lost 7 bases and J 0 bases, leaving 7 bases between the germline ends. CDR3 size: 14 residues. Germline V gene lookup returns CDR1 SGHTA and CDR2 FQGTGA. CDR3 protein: CASTHSSGANVLTF. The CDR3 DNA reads TGTGCCAGCACCCACAGCTCTGGGGCCAACGTCCTGACTTTC.

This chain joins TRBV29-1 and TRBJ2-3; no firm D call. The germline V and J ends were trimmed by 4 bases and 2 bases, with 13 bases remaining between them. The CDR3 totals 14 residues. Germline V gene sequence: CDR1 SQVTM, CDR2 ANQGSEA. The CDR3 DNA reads TGCAGCGTTGGCCCGGGTTCCGCCACAGATACGCAGTATTTT. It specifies CSVGPGSATDTQYF.

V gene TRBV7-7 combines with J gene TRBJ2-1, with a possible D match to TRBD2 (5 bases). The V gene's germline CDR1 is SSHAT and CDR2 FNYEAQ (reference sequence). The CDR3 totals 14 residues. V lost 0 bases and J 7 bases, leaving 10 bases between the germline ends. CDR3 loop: CASSLAGLENEQFF. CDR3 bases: TGTGCCAGCAGCTTAGCTGGACTTGAAAATGAGCAGTTCTTC. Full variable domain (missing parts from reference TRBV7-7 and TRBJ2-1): GAGVSQSPRYKVTKRGQDVTLRCDPISSHATLYWYQQALGQGPEFLTYFNYEAQPDKSGLPSDRFSAERPEGSISTLTIQRTEQRDSAMYRCASSLAGLENEQFFGPGTRLTVL.

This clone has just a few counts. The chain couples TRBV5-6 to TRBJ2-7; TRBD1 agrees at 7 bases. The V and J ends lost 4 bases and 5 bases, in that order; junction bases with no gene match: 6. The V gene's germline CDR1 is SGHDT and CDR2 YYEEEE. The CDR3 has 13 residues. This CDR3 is CASSPGQRNEQYV. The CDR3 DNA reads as TGTGCCAGCAGCCCGGGACAGAGAAACGAGCAGTACGTC.

CDR3 in amino acids: CASSRATGFCQPQHF. The CDR3 region has the DNA TGCGCCAGCAGTCGAGCAACAGGGTTCTGTCAGCCCCAGCATTTT. V and J are TRBV23-1 and TRBJ1-5; perhaps TRBD1 as D (6 bases). TRBV23-1 is noted as an ORF with a role that remains uncertain. The V and J ends lost 4 bases and 6 bases respectively, with 16 bases between them. The CDR3 is 15 residues long.

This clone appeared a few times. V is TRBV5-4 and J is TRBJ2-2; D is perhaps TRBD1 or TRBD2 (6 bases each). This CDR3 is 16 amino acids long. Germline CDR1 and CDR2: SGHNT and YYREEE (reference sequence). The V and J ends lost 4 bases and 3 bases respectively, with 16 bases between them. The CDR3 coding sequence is TGTGCCAGCAGCCCGGGGGCCACCCGAGACACCGGGGAGCTGTTTTTT. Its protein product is CASSPGATRDTGELFF. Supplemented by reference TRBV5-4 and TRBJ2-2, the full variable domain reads ETGVTQSPTHLIKTRGQQVTLRCSSQSGHNTVSWYQQALGQGPQFIFQYYREEENGRGNFPPRFSGLQFPNYSSELNVNALELDDSALYLCASSPGATRDTGELFFGEGSRLTVL.

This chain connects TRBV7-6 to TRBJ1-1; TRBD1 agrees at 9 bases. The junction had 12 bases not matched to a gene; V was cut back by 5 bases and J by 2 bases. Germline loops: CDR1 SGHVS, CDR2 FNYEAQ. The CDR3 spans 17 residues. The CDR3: CASSHPPTGQGNTEAFF. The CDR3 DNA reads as TGTGCCAGCAGCCATCCCCCTACGGGACAGGGAAACACTGAAGCTTTCTTT. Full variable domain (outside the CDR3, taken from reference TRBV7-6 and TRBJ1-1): GAGVSQSPRYKVTKRGQDVALRCDPISGHVSLYWYRQALGQGPEFLTYFNYEAQQDKSGLPNDRFSAERPEGSISTLTIQRTEQRDSAMYRCASSHPPTGQGNTEAFFGQGTRLTVV.

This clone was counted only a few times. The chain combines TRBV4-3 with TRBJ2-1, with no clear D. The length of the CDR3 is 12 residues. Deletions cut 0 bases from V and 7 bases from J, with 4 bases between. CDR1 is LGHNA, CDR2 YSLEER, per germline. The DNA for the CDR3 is TGCGCCAGCAGCCAAGAACGGAATGAGCAGTTCTTC. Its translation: CASSQERNEQFF.

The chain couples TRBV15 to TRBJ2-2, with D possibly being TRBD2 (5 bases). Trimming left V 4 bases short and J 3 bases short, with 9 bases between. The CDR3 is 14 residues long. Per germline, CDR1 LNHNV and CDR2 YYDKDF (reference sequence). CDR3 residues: CATSTGWDTGELFF. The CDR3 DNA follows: TGTGCCACCAGCACGGGGTGGGACACCGGGGAGCTGTTTTTT.

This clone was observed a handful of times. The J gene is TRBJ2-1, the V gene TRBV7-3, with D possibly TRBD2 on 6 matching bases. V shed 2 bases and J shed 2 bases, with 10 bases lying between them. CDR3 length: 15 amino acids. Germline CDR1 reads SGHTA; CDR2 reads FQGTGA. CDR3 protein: CASSLRRDPYNEQFF. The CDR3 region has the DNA TGTGCCAGCAGCTTACGGCGGGACCCCTACAATGAGCAGTTCTTC.

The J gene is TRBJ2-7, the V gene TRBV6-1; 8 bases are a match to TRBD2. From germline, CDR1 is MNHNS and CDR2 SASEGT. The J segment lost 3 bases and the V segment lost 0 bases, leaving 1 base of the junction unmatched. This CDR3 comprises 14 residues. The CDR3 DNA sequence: TGTGCCAGCAGTGAAGCCGGGACTAGCTACGAGCAGTACTTC. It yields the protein CASSEAGTSYEQYF.

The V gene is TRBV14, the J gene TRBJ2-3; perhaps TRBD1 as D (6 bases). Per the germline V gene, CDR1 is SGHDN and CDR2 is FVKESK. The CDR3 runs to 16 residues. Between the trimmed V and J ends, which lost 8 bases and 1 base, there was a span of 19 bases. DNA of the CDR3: TGTGCCAGCGGGACACAACACCCGCCTGGCACAGATACGCAGTATTTT. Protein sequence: CASGTQHPPGTDTQYF.

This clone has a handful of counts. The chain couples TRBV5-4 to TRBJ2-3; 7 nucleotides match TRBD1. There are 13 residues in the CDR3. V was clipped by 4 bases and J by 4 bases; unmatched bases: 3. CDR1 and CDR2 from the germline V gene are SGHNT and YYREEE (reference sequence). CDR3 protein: CASSPTGSDTQYF. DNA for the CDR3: TGTGCCAGCAGCCCGACAGGGTCAGATACGCAGTATTTT.

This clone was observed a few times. This chain's CDR3 is CASSFGTGVETQYF. The CDR3 DNA reads as TGTGCCAGCAGCTTTGGGACAGGGGTGGAGACCCAGTACTTC. The gene calls are TRBV9 and TRBJ2-5; 10 bases align to TRBD1. The germline V gene encodes CDR1 SGDLS and CDR2 YYNGEE. The V segment lost 4 bases and the J segment 5 bases; nucleotides outside the gene matches: 5. CDR3 size: 14 residues.

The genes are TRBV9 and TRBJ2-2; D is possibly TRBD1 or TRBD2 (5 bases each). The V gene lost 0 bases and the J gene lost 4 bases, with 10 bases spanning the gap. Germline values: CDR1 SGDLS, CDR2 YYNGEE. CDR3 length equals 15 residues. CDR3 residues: CASSVGGAATGELFF. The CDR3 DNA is TGTGCCAGCAGCGTAGGAGGGGCGGCCACCGGGGAGCTGTTTTTT.

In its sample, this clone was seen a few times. The chain's CDR3 is CASSQGIGSGGFDEQYF. The CDR3 coding sequence is TGCGCCAGCAGCCAAGGAATAGGATCGGGGGGATTTGACGAGCAGTACTTC. This chain links TRBV4-1 with TRBJ2-7; 7 nucleotides line up with TRBD2. CDR3 length equals 17 residues. Germline values: CDR1 MGHRA, CDR2 YSYEKL. After removal of 1 base from V and 5 bases from J, the junction contained 14 bases not matched to a gene.

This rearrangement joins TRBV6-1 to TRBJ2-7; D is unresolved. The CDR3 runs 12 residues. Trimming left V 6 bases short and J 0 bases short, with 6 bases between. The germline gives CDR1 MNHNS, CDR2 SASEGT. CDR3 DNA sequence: TGTGCCAGCAGATACAACTCCTACGAGCAGTACTTC. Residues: CASRYNSYEQYF.

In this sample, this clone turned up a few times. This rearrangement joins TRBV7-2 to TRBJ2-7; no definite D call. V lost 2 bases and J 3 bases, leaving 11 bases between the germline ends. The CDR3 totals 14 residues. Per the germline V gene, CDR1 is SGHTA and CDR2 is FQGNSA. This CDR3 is CASSLSSGIYEQYV. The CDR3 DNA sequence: TGTGCCAGCAGCTTATCTTCGGGTATCTACGAGCAGTACGTC.

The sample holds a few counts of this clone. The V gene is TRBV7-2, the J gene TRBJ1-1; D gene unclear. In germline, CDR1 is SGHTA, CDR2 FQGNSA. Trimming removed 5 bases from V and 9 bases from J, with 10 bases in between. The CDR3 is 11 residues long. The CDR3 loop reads CASSTSAKAFF. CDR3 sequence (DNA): TGTGCCAGCAGCACCTCAGCAAAAGCTTTCTTT.

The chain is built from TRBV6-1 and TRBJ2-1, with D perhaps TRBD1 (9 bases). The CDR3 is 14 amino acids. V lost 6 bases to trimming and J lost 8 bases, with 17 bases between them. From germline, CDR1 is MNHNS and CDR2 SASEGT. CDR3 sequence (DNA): TGTGCCAGCAGAGGACAGGGGCGGGAGGATGAGCAGTTCTTC. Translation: CASRGQGREDEQFF.

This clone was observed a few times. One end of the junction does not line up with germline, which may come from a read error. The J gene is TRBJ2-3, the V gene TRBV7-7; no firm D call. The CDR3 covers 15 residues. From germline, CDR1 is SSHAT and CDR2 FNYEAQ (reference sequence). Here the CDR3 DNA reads TGTGCTAGCAGCTTCGGACCAAGCCTCACAGATACGCAGTATTTT. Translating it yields CASSFGPSLTDTQYF.